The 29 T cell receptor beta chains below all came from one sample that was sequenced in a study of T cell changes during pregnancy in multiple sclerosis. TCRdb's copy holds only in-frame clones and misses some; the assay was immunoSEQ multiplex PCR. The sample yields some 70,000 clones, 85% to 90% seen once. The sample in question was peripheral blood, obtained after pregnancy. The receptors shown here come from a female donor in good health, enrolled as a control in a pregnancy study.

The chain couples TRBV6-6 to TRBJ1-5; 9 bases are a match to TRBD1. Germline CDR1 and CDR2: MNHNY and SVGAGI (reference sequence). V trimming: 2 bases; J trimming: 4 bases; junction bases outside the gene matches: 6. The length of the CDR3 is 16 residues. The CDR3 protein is CASSYRDRVLNQPQHF. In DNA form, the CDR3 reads TGTGCCAGCAGTTACAGGGACAGGGTTTTGAATCAGCCCCAGCATTTT.

The CDR3 nucleotides are TGTGCCAGCAGTGAACTCCGAGGGACAGGGTCAGAGACCCAGTACTTC. It codes for CASSELRGTGSETQYF. V usage is TRBV6-1 and J usage is TRBJ2-5; 9 bases line up with TRBD1. Germline V lookup: CDR1 MNHNS, CDR2 SASEGT. The junction had 8 bases not matched to a gene; V was cut back by 2 bases and J by 4 bases. The CDR3 extends over 16 amino acids.

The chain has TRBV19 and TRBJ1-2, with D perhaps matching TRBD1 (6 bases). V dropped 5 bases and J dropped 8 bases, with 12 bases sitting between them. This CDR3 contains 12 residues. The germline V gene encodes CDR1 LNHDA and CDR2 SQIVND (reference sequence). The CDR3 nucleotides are TGTGCCAGTAGTCCTGCCGGGACAGGCTACACCTTC. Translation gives CASSPAGTGYTF.

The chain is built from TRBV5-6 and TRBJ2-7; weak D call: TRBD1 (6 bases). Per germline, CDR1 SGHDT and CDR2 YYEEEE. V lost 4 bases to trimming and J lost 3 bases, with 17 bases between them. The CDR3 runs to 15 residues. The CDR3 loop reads CASSASGQGIYEQYF. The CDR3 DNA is TGTGCCAGCAGCGCATCGGGGCAGGGGATCTACGAGCAGTACTTC.

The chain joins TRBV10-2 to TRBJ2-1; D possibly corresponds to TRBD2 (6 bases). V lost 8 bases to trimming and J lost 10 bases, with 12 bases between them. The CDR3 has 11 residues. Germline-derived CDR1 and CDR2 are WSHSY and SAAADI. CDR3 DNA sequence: TGCGCCAGCCGGGAGAACCGCGAGCAGTTCTTC. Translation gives CASRENREQFF.

CDR3 sequence: CAISVLGTGNTGELFF. The CDR3 nucleotides are TGTGCCATCAGTGTTTTAGGGACAGGGAACACCGGGGAGCTGTTTTTT. This chain joins TRBV10-3 and TRBJ2-2; TRBD1 matches at 8 bases. This CDR3 is built from 16 residues. From germline, CDR1 is ENHRY and CDR2 SYGVKD. J gave up 1 base and V 4 bases, and 5 bases lay outside the gene matches.

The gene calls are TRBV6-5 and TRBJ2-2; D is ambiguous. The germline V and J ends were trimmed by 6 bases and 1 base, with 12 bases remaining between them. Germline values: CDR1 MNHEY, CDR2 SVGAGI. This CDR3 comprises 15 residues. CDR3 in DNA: TGTGCCAGCAGCGCTCTCGCGGTGAACACCGGGGAGCTGTTTTTT. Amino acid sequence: CASSALAVNTGELFF.

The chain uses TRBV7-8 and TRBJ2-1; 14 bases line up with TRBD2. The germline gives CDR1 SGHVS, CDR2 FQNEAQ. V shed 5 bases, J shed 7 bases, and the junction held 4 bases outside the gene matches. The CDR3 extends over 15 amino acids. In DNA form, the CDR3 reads TGTGCCAGCAGCGCCGGGACTAGCGGGAGAAATGAGCAGTTCTTC. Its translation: CASSAGTSGRNEQFF.

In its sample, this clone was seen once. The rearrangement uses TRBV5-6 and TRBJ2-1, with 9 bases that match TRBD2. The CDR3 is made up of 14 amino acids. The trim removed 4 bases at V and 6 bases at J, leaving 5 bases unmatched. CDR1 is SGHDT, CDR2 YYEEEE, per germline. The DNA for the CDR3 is TGTGCCAGCAGCCGGGGACTAGCCCCCAATGAGCAGTTCTTC. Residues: CASSRGLAPNEQFF.

CDR3 sequence reads: CASSLTGQSNEKLFF. CDR3 DNA sequence: TGTGCCAGCAGCTTAACGGGACAGAGTAATGAAAAACTGTTTTTT. The rearrangement joins TRBV7-9 to TRBJ1-4, with 7 bases aligning to TRBD1. The CDR3 runs 15 residues. V gave up 2 bases and J gave up 4 bases; unmatched junction bases: 4. CDR1 is SEHNR, CDR2 FQNEAQ, per germline (reference sequence).

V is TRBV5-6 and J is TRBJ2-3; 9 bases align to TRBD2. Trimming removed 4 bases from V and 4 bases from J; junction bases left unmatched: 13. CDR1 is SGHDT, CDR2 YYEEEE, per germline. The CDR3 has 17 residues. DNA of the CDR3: TGTGCCAGCAGCCGCTTGGGAAGTAGCGGGGGCCCAGATACGCAGTATTTT. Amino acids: CASSRLGSSGGPDTQYF.

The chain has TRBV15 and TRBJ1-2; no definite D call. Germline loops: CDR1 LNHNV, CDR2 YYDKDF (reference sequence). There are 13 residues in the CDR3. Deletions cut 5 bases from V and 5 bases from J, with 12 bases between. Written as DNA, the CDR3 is TGTGCCACCAGCCGACGAGTGGAGTATGGCTACACCTTC. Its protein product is CATSRRVEYGYTF.

CDR3 DNA: TGTGCCAGCAGCTTAAGTTCGGGACAGGATGGCTACACCTTC. It is translated as CASSLSSGQDGYTF. The J gene is TRBJ1-2, the V gene TRBV5-4, with TRBD1 matching over 8 bases. With 2 bases clipped from V and 6 bases from J, the junction kept 6 bases outside the gene matches. Germline V gene sequence: CDR1 SGHNT, CDR2 YYREEE (reference sequence). The CDR3 sequence is 14 residues long.

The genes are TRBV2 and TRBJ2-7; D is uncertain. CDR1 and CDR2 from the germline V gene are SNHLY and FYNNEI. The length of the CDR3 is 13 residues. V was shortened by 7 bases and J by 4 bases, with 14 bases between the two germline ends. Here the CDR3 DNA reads TGTGCCAGCAACCCCCACGGAGTTTACGAGCAGTACTTC. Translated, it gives CASNPHGVYEQYF. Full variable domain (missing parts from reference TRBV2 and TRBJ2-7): EPEVTQTPSHQVTQMGQEVILRCVPISNHLYFYWYRQILGQKVEFLVSFYNNEISEKSEIFDDQFSVERPDGSNFTLKIRSTKLEDSAMYFCASNPHGVYEQYFGPGTRLTVT.

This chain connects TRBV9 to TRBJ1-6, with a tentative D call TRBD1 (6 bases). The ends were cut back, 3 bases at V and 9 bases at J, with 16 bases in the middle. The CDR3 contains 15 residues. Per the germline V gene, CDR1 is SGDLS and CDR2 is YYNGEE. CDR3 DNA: TGTGCCAGCAGCGGAGTACAGGGATCAGTTTCACCCCTCCACTTT. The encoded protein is CASSGVQGSVSPLHF.

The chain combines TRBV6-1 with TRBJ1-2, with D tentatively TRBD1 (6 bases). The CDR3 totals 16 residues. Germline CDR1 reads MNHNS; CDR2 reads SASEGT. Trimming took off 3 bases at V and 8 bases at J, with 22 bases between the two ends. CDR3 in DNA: TGTGCCAGCAGTGATCTTAGGAGGGGGGGAAAGTACGGCTACACCTTC. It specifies CASSDLRRGGKYGYTF.

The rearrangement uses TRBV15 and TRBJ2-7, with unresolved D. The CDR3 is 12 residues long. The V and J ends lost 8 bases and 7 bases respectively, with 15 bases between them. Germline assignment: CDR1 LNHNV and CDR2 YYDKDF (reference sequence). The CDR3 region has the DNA TGTGCCACCGCGAGACTTCCCGGGGAGCAGTACTTC. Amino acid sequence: CATARLPGEQYF.

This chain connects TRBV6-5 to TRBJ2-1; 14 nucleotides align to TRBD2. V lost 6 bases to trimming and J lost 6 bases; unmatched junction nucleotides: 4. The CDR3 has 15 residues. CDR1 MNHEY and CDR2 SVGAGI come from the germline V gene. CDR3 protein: CASSPGLAGVNEQFF. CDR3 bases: TGTGCCAGCAGCCCGGGACTAGCGGGAGTCAATGAGCAGTTCTTC.

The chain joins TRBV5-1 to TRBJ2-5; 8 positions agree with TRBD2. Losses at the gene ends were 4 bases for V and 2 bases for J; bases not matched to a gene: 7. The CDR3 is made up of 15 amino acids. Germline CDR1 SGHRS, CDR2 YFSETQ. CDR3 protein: CASSPGLETQETQYF. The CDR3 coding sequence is TGCGCCAGCAGCCCGGGACTAGAGACACAAGAGACCCAGTACTTC.

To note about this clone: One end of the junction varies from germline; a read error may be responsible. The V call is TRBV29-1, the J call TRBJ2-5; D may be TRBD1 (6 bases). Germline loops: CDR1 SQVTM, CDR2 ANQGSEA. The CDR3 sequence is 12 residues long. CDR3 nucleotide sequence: TGCAGCGTCGAAGCAGGGGCAGAGACCCAGTACTTC. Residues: CSVEAGAETQYF.

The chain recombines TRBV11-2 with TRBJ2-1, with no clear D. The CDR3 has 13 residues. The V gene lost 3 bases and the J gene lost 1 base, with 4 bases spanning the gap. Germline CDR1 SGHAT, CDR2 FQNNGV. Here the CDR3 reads CASSLESYNEQFF. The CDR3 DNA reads TGTGCCAGCAGCTTGGAGTCCTACAATGAGCAGTTCTTC.

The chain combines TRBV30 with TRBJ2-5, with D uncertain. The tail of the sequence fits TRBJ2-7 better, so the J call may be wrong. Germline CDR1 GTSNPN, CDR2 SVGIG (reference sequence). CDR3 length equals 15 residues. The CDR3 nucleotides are TGTGCCTGGAGTCTAACGAGGAACCCCTCCTACGAGCAGTACTTC. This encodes CAWSLTRNPSYEQYF.

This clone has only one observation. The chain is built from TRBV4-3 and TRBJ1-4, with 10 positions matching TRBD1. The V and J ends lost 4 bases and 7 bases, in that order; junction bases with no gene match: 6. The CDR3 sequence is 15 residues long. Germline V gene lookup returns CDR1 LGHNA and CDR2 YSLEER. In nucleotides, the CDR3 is TGCGCCAGCAGCCGTGACAGGGGGCGCGGTGAAAAACTGTTTTTT. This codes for CASSRDRGRGEKLFF.

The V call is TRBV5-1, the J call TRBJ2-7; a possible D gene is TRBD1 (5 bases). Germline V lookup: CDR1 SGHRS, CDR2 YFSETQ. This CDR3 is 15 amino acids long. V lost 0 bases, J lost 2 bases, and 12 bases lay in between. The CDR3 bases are TGCGCCAGCAGCTTGGACGGCGACAGAACCTACGAGCAGTACTTC. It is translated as CASSLDGDRTYEQYF.

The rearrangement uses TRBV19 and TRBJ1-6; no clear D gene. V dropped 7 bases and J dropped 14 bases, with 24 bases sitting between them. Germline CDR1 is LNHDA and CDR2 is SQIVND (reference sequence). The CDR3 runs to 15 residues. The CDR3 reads CASTTFRTAGGTLHF. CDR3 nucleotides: TGTGCCAGTACTACCTTCAGGACGGCAGGAGGGACCCTCCACTTT.

The CDR3, as DNA: TGTGCCTGGGGCCCGGGGACAGTGAACGAAAAACTGTTTTTT. It yields the protein CAWGPGTVNEKLFF. This chain links TRBV30 with TRBJ1-4; 7 nucleotides align to TRBD1. Germline lookup yields CDR1 GTSNPN and CDR2 SVGIG (reference sequence). The CDR3 has 14 residues. Germline trimming cut 5 bases from V and 8 bases from J; bases unmatched to any gene: 11. The full variable domain, its missing parts supplied by reference TRBV30 and TRBJ1-4, is SQTIHQWPATLVQPVGSPLSLECTVEGTSNPNLYWYRQAAGRGLQLLFYSVGIGQISSEVPQNLSASRPQDRQFILSSKKLLLSDSGFYLCAWGPGTVNEKLFFGSGTQLSVL.

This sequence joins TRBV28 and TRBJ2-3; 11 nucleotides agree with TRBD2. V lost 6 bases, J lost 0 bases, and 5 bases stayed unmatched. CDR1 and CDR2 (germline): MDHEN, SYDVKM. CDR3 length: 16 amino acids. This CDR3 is CASSAGLAGSTDTQYF. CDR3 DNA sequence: TGTGCCAGCAGCGCCGGACTAGCGGGTAGCACAGATACGCAGTATTTT.

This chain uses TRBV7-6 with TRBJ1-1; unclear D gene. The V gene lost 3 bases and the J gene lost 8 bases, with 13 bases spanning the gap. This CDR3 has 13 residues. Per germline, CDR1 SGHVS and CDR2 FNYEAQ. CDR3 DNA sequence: TGTGCCAGCAGCTTTAGGGCGGGGAACGAAGCTTTCTTT. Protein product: CASSFRAGNEAFF.

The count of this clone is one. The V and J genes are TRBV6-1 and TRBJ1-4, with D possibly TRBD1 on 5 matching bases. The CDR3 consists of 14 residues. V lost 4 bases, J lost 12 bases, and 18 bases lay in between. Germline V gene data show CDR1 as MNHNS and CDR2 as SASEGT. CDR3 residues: CASSASGDHGQLFF. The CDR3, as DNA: TGTGCCAGCAGTGCAAGCGGGGACCACGGTCAACTGTTTTTT.